The 22 T cell receptor beta chains listed next were all sequenced from one sample in a study of lymphopenia after photon versus proton radiotherapy. The repertoire was sequenced with immunoSEQ multiplex PCR; TCRdb's copy has only in-frame clones and lacks some. The sample has some 70,000 clones; around 87% are singletons. Sequenced material: peripheral blood, taken from a patient treated with proton-based radiotherapy. Receptors were obtained from a man older than 75 with esophageal cancer.

This rearrangement joins TRBV19 to TRBJ1-1; possibly TRBD1 for D (6 bases). The germline V gene has CDR1 LNHDA and CDR2 SQIVND (reference sequence). The CDR3 length is 13 residues. V was clipped by 7 bases and J by 4 bases, with 13 bases between them. CDR3 nucleotides: TGTGCCAGTAACCGGGGGGCCGGCACTGAAGCTTTCTTT. It yields the protein CASNRGAGTEAFF.

This chain joins TRBV7-9 and TRBJ2-5; D ambiguous. Gene TRBJ2-7 matches the end of the DNA better, so the J call may be wrong. This CDR3 spans 17 amino acids. Germline-derived CDR1 and CDR2 are SEHNR and FQNEAQ (reference sequence). The CDR3 DNA reads TGTGCCAGCAGCTCAACGACCGCTGTTCAGGTTGTCTACGAGCAGTACTTC. It is translated as CASSSTTAVQVVYEQYF.

The CDR3 DNA follows: TGTGCCACCAGCAGAGAGTCCCTCAACTATGGCTACACCTTC. Residues: CATSRESLNYGYTF. The chain carries TRBV15 and TRBJ1-2; D unresolved. Deletions cut 0 bases from V and 2 bases from J, with 7 bases between. Germline V gene lookup returns CDR1 LNHNV and CDR2 YYDKDF (reference sequence). The length of the CDR3 is 14 residues.

The gene calls are TRBV9 and TRBJ2-3; weak D call: TRBD1 (6 bases). The CDR3 is 16 residues long. The V gene's germline CDR1 is SGDLS and CDR2 YYNGEE. V lost 1 base, J lost 5 bases, and 17 bases lay in between. The CDR3 bases are TGTGCCAGCAGCGTAAGGAATGGGGGCGCAGGAGATACGCAGTATTTT. Protein: CASSVRNGGAGDTQYF.

This chain links TRBV13 with TRBJ2-5, with 8 nucleotides matching TRBD1. The germline gives CDR1 PRHDT, CDR2 FYEKMQ (reference sequence). The CDR3 runs to 16 residues. With 4 bases clipped from V and 1 base from J, the junction kept 8 bases outside the gene matches. The chain's CDR3 is CASSSGQGDLQETQYF. The CDR3 DNA reads TGTGCCAGCAGCTCCGGACAGGGCGACCTCCAAGAGACCCAGTACTTC.

The CDR3 region is CATSSNPASLRETQYF. Here the CDR3 DNA reads TGTGCCACCAGCTCCAACCCTGCTAGTTTGAGAGAGACCCAGTACTTC. This chain joins TRBV15 and TRBJ2-5; the D is unclear. This CDR3 has 16 amino acids. In germline, CDR1 is LNHNV, CDR2 YYDKDF (reference sequence). V lost 5 bases and J 4 bases, leaving 20 bases between the germline ends.

The chain carries TRBV11-2 and TRBJ2-1; 10 bases fit TRBD2. V gave up 5 bases and J gave up 8 bases; unmatched junction bases: 9. In germline, CDR1 is SGHAT, CDR2 FQNNGV. This CDR3 has 15 residues. CDR3 in amino acids: CASSQSSGGWDEQFF. The CDR3 coding sequence is TGTGCCAGCAGCCAATCTAGCGGGGGTTGGGATGAGCAGTTCTTC. The full variable domain, its missing parts supplied by reference TRBV11-2 and TRBJ2-1, is EAGVAQSPRYKIIEKRQSVAFWCNPISGHATLYWYQQILGQGPKLLIQFQNNGVVDDSQLPKDRFSAERLKGVDSTLKIQPAKLEDSAVYLCASSQSSGGWDEQFFGPGTRLTVL.

The chain combines TRBV2 with TRBJ1-2; D gene ambiguous. The germline gives CDR1 SNHLY, CDR2 FYNNEI. The CDR3 sequence is 14 residues long. V was trimmed by 3 bases and J by 4 bases, leaving 12 bases between them. The CDR3 spells CASSDFQSGYGYTF. The CDR3 nucleotides are TGTGCCAGCAGTGACTTCCAAAGCGGCTATGGCTACACCTTC.

This rearrangement joins TRBV4-1 to TRBJ1-5; the D gene is possibly TRBD1 (5 bases). The germline V gene encodes CDR1 MGHRA and CDR2 YSYEKL. The V end was cut by 4 bases, the J end by 6 bases, with 25 bases between. The CDR3 sequence is 18 residues long. In nucleotides, the CDR3 is TGCGCCAGCAGCCCTTACGGCAGGGTAGGGGATTGGAGTCAGCCCCAGCATTTT. It specifies CASSPYGRVGDWSQPQHF.

This chain links TRBV7-9 with TRBJ2-2; D remains unclear. The CDR3 sequence is 13 residues long. The germline V and J ends were trimmed by 1 base and 6 bases, with 6 bases remaining between them. The germline gives CDR1 SEHNR, CDR2 FQNEAQ (reference sequence). This chain's CDR3 is CASSLGRSGELFF. The CDR3 coding sequence is TGTGCCAGCAGCTTAGGTCGTTCCGGGGAGCTGTTTTTT. The full variable domain, with the rest looked up from reference TRBV7-9 and TRBJ2-2, is DTGVSQNPRHKITKRGQNVTFRCDPISEHNRLYWYRQTLGQGPEFLTYFQNEAQLEKSRLLSDRFSAERPKGSFSTLEIQRTEQGDSAMYLCASSLGRSGELFFGEGSRLTVL.

The chain joins TRBV2 to TRBJ2-7; D is unresolved. With 4 bases removed from V and 2 bases from J, the gap between germline ends came to 15 bases. Per germline, CDR1 SNHLY and CDR2 FYNNEI. This CDR3 has 15 amino acids. The CDR3 sequence: CASSVFRADPYEQYF. CDR3 nucleotide sequence: TGTGCCAGCAGTGTTTTTCGGGCGGATCCCTACGAGCAGTACTTC. Filled out from reference TRBV2 and TRBJ2-7, the complete variable domain reads EPEVTQTPSHQVTQMGQEVILRCVPISNHLYFYWYRQILGQKVEFLVSFYNNEISEKSEIFDDQFSVERPDGSNFTLKIRSTKLEDSAMYFCASSVFRADPYEQYFGPGTRLTVT.

The chain uses TRBV30 and TRBJ2-2; D unclear. V gave up 5 bases and J gave up 2 bases, with 9 bases separating them. The CDR3 spans 13 residues. Per germline, CDR1 GTSNPN and CDR2 SVGIG (reference sequence). CDR3 nucleotides: TGTGCCTGGGGCCTAGGTAACACCGGGGAGCTGTTTTTT. Translating it yields CAWGLGNTGELFF.

The chain has TRBV9 and TRBJ2-1; 8 bases are shared with TRBD1. V lost 0 bases to trimming and J lost 7 bases; unmatched junction nucleotides: 9. The CDR3 is 16 residues long. CDR1 is SGDLS and CDR2 is YYNGEE in the germline V gene. The DNA of the CDR3 is TGTGCCAGCAGCGTAGCGGGACAGGCCACTACAAATGAGCAGTTCTTC. It specifies CASSVAGQATTNEQFF.

The rearrangement joins TRBV7-9 to TRBJ2-4, with TRBD1 matching over 7 bases. Germline assignment: CDR1 SEHNR and CDR2 FQNEAQ (reference sequence). The CDR3 spans 13 residues. V shed 5 bases, J shed 5 bases, and the junction held 3 bases outside the gene matches. The CDR3 loop is CASSDGTENIQYF. As DNA, the CDR3 is TGTGCCAGCAGCGATGGGACAGAAAACATTCAGTACTTC.

This clone was counted between two and nine times. The chain carries TRBV19 and TRBJ2-7; 10 bases are shared with TRBD1. Germline CDR1 is LNHDA and CDR2 is SQIVND (reference sequence). The CDR3 extends over 14 amino acids. Trimming cost V 3 bases and J 2 bases; bases outside gene matches: 1. The CDR3 bases are TGTGCCAGTAGTATGACAGGGGGCCCCTACGAGCAGTACTTC. Its protein product is CASSMTGGPYEQYF.

The V and J genes are TRBV9 and TRBJ2-2; 13 nucleotides line up with TRBD2. The ends lost 3 bases at V and 6 bases at J; junction bases unmatched: 8. The length of the CDR3 is 17 residues. Germline CDR1 is SGDLS and CDR2 is YYNGEE. The DNA for the CDR3 is TGTGCCAGCAGCGCTCTCTCCGGGACTAGCGGGGCCGGGGAGCTGTTTTTT. This gives the protein CASSALSGTSGAGELFF.

This chain connects TRBV30 to TRBJ2-7; D unresolved. V lost 3 bases, J lost 1 base, and 7 bases lay in between. The germline V gene has CDR1 GTSNPN and CDR2 SVGIG (reference sequence). This CDR3 is 12 amino acids long. CDR3 region: CAWRLKSYEQYF. CDR3 sequence (DNA): TGTGCCTGGAGATTGAAGTCCTACGAGCAGTACTTC.

V is TRBV19 and J is TRBJ2-7; D may be TRBD1 or TRBD2 (5 bases each). V dropped 4 bases and J dropped 6 bases, with 16 bases sitting between them. Germline-derived CDR1 and CDR2 are LNHDA and SQIVND (reference sequence). The CDR3 sequence is 14 residues long. The DNA for the CDR3 is TGTGCCAGTAGTACCGGGACCCCGACGGCCGAGCAGTACTTC. It codes for CASSTGTPTAEQYF.

The V and J genes are TRBV12-5 and TRBJ2-1, with 9 bases that match TRBD2. J was trimmed by 4 bases and V by 6 bases; bases with no gene match: 7. This CDR3 spans 15 amino acids. Germline assignment: CDR1 LGHNT and CDR2 FRNRAP. The CDR3 loop is CASGSGTSPYNEQFF. CDR3 DNA sequence: TGTGCTAGTGGGTCCGGGACTAGCCCTTACAATGAGCAGTTCTTC.

The rearrangement joins TRBV18 to TRBJ2-7; 11 nucleotides match TRBD2. Per the germline V gene, CDR1 is KGHSH and CDR2 is LQKENI. V lost 2 bases and J lost 5; bases outside the gene matches: 8. The CDR3 spans 16 residues. The CDR3 reads CASSPNRLAGLDEQYF. The DNA of the CDR3 is TGTGCCAGCTCACCAAACAGACTAGCGGGACTAGACGAGCAGTACTTC.

This chain links TRBV6-5 with TRBJ1-2; 9 bases align to TRBD1. This CDR3 is built from 14 residues. Germline CDR1 MNHEY, CDR2 SVGAGI. Unmatched junction bases numbered 7, after V lost 7 bases and J lost 4 bases. The CDR3 DNA follows: TGTGCCAGCACTCGACAGGGGGGGTTCTATGGCTACACCTTC. This translates into CASTRQGGFYGYTF.

The gene calls are TRBV11-3 and TRBJ2-1; D is unclear. This CDR3 has 13 amino acids. Germline V gene data show CDR1 as SGHNT and CDR2 as YENEEA. The V end was cut by 5 bases, the J end by 4 bases, with 9 bases between. For the CDR3, the DNA is TGTGCCAGCAGCGAGACATTATACAATGAGCAGTTCTTC. It translates to CASSETLYNEQFF.